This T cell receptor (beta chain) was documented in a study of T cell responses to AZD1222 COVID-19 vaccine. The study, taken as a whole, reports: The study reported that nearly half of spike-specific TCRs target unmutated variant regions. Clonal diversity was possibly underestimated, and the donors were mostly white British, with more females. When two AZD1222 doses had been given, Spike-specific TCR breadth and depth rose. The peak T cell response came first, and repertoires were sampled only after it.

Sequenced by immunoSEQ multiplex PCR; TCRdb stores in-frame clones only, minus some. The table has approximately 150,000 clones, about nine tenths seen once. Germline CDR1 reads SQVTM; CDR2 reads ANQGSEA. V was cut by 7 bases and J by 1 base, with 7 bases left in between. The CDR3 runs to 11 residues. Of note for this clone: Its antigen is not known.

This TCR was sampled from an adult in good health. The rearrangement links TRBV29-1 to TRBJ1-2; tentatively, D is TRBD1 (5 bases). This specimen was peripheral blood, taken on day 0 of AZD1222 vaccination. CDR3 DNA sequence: TGCAGCGGTCAGGGTAACTATGGCTACACCTTC. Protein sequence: CSGQGNYGYTF.